A single T cell receptor (beta chain) is shown here with its context. These data come from a study of cytomegalovirus exposure and HLA in healthy donors. The CDR3 loop spans 16 amino acids. With 4 bases removed from V and 1 base from J, the gap between germline ends came to 15 bases. Per germline, CDR1 MGHRA and CDR2 YSYEKL. Vbeta (60) and Jbeta (13) primers were used in the PCR. Sequenced by immunoSEQ multiplex PCR; TCRdb stores in-frame clones only, minus some. This table holds 85,000 to 100,000 clones, 64% found once. The specimen was PBMCs. This chain joins TRBV4-1 and TRBJ2-3; possible D gene TRBD1, 5 bases. The clonotype comes from a man aged 55-75 years in good health and CMV-seronegative. CDR3 bases: TGCGCCAGCAGCCCCGGACGGACATGGGGCACAGATACGCAGTATTTT. This gives the protein CASSPGRTWGTDTQYF.